Presented here are 24 T cell receptor beta chains from one specimen sequenced in a study of T cells in localized non-small cell lung cancer (dated by TCRdb to 2019 to 2021). Library preparation used the immunoSEQ multiplex PCR assay. This is the immuneACCESS table as TCRdb keeps it, with only in-frame sequences that have V and J called. A part of the clones is gone; compared with another copy, unresolved V genes explain less than half, and the rest is unexplained. The sample includes around 34,000 clones, with 93% observed a single time. The ten most abundant clones make up 7.9% of the sample. The sequencing here drew on peripheral blood, taken before any cancer treatment. The origin of the receptors is a female donor of 60 years or more with stage I lung adenocarcinoma.

This rearrangement joins TRBV28 to TRBJ1-5; TRBD1 might be the D (5 bases). CDR1 and CDR2 (germline): MDHEN, SYDVKM. Trimming cost V 5 bases and J 5 bases, with 7 bases left between them. The CDR3 is 12 amino acids. In nucleotides, the CDR3 is TGTGCCAGCAGTCAGGGTTATCAGCCCCAGCATTTT. Its translation is CASSQGYQPQHF.

This clone was observed once. The chain combines TRBV7-2 with TRBJ2-5, with D perhaps being TRBD1 or TRBD2 (5 bases each). The ends were cut back, 1 base at V and 5 bases at J, with 8 bases in the middle. The CDR3 contains 13 residues. Per the germline V gene, CDR1 is SGHTA and CDR2 is FQGNSA. The CDR3 protein is CASSLVGVETQYF. Here the CDR3 DNA reads TGTGCCAGCAGCTTAGTGGGGGTCGAGACCCAGTACTTC. The whole variable domain, filled in from reference TRBV7-2 and TRBJ2-5, reads GAGVSQSPSNKVTEKGKDVELRCDPISGHTALYWYRQSLGQGLEFLIYFQGNSAPDKSGLPSDRFSAERTGGSVSTLTIQRTQQEDSAVYLCASSLVGVETQYFGPGTRLLVL.

In its sample, this clone was seen once. The V gene is TRBV6-6, the J gene TRBJ2-3; 8 nucleotides align to TRBD2. V lost 6 bases, J lost 0 bases, and 5 bases stayed unmatched. The CDR3 runs to 15 residues. Germline CDR1 MNHNY, CDR2 SVGAGI (reference sequence). This chain's CDR3 is CASSNGGASTDTQYF. The CDR3 DNA is TGTGCCAGCAGCAACGGGGGGGCCAGCACAGATACGCAGTATTTT.

The chain joins TRBV30 to TRBJ1-2, with a weak D call TRBD1 (5 bases). Germline CDR1 is GTSNPN and CDR2 is SVGIG (reference sequence). CDR3 size: 12 residues. V shed 3 bases and J shed 8 bases, with 13 bases lying between them. CDR3 sequence (DNA): TGTGCCTGGAGGGGACCGCGCGGGGGCTACACCTTC. Protein product: CAWRGPRGGYTF.

The chain has TRBV5-6 and TRBJ1-3; D perhaps matches TRBD1 (5 bases). Germline loops: CDR1 SGHDT, CDR2 YYEEEE. The CDR3 consists of 15 residues. Trimming left V 0 bases short and J 0 bases short, with 7 bases between. The CDR3 loop reads CASSLGRVSGNTIYF. CDR3 DNA: TGTGCCAGCAGCTTGGGCAGGGTCTCTGGAAACACCATATATTTT.

The chain uses TRBV5-8 and TRBJ1-1, with 7 bases aligning to TRBD1. After removal of 3 bases from V and 4 bases from J, the junction contained 6 bases not matched to a gene. Per the germline V gene, CDR1 is SGHTS and CDR2 is YDEGEE. The CDR3 is 14 amino acids. CDR3 loop: CASSSRQGGTEAFF. CDR3 sequence (DNA): TGTGCCAGCAGCTCAAGACAGGGAGGCACTGAAGCTTTCTTT.

The CDR3 spells CASSYSGLGDGYTF. The CDR3 DNA reads as TGTGCCAGCAGTTACTCGGGCTTAGGGGACGGCTACACCTTC. This rearrangement joins TRBV6-6 to TRBJ1-2, with D possibly TRBD1 on 5 matching bases. CDR1 is MNHNY and CDR2 is SVGAGI in the germline V gene (reference sequence). Trimming removed 0 bases at V and 8 bases at J, with 13 bases between. This CDR3 has 14 residues.

The chain couples TRBV4-2 to TRBJ2-2; TRBD2 matches 8 bases. Germline V lookup: CDR1 LGHNA, CDR2 YNFKEQ. This CDR3 has 16 residues. Trimming removed 7 bases from V and 2 bases from J; junction bases left unmatched: 9. The CDR3 nucleotides are TGTGCCAGCACCCCAACTAGCGGAGATAACACCGGGGAGCTGTTTTTT. This gives the protein CASTPTSGDNTGELFF.

This clone appeared once. This chain joins TRBV2 and TRBJ2-7; 9 bases are a match to TRBD2. V was pared by 5 bases and J by 4 bases, with 9 bases of the junction left unmatched. Germline loops: CDR1 SNHLY, CDR2 FYNNEI. The CDR3 runs to 15 residues. The CDR3 DNA follows: TGTGCCAGCAGTCAAGGGACTAGCCGAGAATACGAGCAGTACGTC. As protein: CASSQGTSREYEQYV.

The chain is built from TRBV7-2 and TRBJ1-1, with a weak D call TRBD1 (6 bases). V was cut by 2 bases and J by 3 bases, with 13 bases left in between. The CDR3 is made up of 15 amino acids. Germline loops: CDR1 SGHTA, CDR2 FQGNSA. CDR3 loop: CASSLTGAGDTEAFF. CDR3 sequence (DNA): TGTGCCAGCAGCTTAACGGGGGCTGGTGACACTGAAGCTTTCTTT.

The table lists this clone with a few counts. This chain links TRBV6-5 with TRBJ2-2; D gene ambiguous. Germline values: CDR1 MNHEY, CDR2 SVGAGI. Deletions cut 8 bases from V and 4 bases from J, with 17 bases between. The CDR3 covers 15 residues. CDR3 DNA sequence: TGTGCCAGCTCCCCCACCCCCCGAGCCACCGGGGAGCTGTTTTTT. Encoded protein: CASSPTPRATGELFF.

The chain employs TRBV5-6 and TRBJ1-1; D not certain. There are 17 residues in the CDR3. Germline values: CDR1 SGHDT, CDR2 YYEEEE. V shed 6 bases and J shed 1 base, with 22 bases lying between them. CDR3 region: CASTLLEPYVKNTEAFF. The DNA for the CDR3 is TGTGCCAGCACCTTACTCGAACCTTATGTCAAGAACACTGAAGCTTTCTTT.

The gene calls are TRBV7-3 and TRBJ1-1, with D possibly being TRBD1 (6 bases). CDR3 size: 12 residues. Germline CDR1 reads SGHTA; CDR2 reads FQGTGA. The germline V and J ends were trimmed by 3 bases and 7 bases, with 9 bases remaining between them. CDR3 residues: CASSFTTGEAFF. CDR3 bases: TGTGCCAGCAGCTTCACGACAGGTGAAGCTTTCTTT.

The J gene is TRBJ2-3, the V gene TRBV29-1; D assignment may be TRBD1 or TRBD2 (5 bases each). The CDR3 spans 14 residues. Germline V gene lookup returns CDR1 SQVTM and CDR2 ANQGSEA. The germline V and J ends were trimmed by 1 base and 2 bases, with 10 bases remaining between them. CDR3 DNA sequence: TGCAGCGTTGAAGCGGGGACCCACACAGATACGCAGTATTTT. It specifies CSVEAGTHTDTQYF.

The rearrangement links TRBV11-3 to TRBJ1-2; tentatively, D is TRBD1 (5 bases). V was trimmed by 5 bases and J by 1 base, leaving 17 bases between them. Germline CDR1 SGHNT, CDR2 YENEEA. This CDR3 is built from 16 residues. CDR3 in amino acids: CASSVDGGNINYGYTF. The CDR3 DNA is TGTGCCAGCAGCGTGGACGGGGGGAACATTAACTATGGCTACACCTTC.

The chain joins TRBV5-1 to TRBJ2-1; 12 positions match TRBD2. CDR1 SGHRS and CDR2 YFSETQ come from the germline V gene. The CDR3 is 15 residues long. V lost 4 bases, J lost 9 bases, and 8 bases stayed unmatched. This CDR3 is CASSPTSGGQSEQFF. The CDR3 DNA is TGCGCCAGCAGCCCAACTAGCGGGGGGCAAAGTGAGCAGTTCTTC.

The V call is TRBV14, the J call TRBJ1-5; tentatively, D is TRBD1 (5 bases). The V and J ends lost 0 bases and 4 bases respectively, with 19 bases between them. Germline V gene sequence: CDR1 SGHDN, CDR2 FVKESK. The CDR3 sequence is 18 residues long. CDR3: CASSQDRPGLGPNQPQHF. The CDR3, as DNA: TGTGCCAGCAGCCAAGACCGTCCAGGGTTAGGTCCGAATCAGCCCCAGCATTTT. Full variable domain (remainder filled in from reference TRBV14 and TRBJ1-5): EAGVTQFPSHSVIEKGQTVTLRCDPISGHDNLYWYRRVMGKEIKFLLHFVKESKQDESGMPNNRFLAERTGGTYSTLKVQPAELEDSGVYFCASSQDRPGLGPNQPQHFGDGTRLSIL.

The chain links TRBV11-3 to TRBJ2-3; 7 bases agree with TRBD2. This CDR3 region has 13 residues. V shed 5 bases, J shed 4 bases, and the junction held 3 bases outside the gene matches. Germline V lookup: CDR1 SGHNT, CDR2 YENEEA. The CDR3 DNA reads as TGTGCCAGCAGCCCCGGGGGGTCAGATACGCAGTATTTT. Translation gives CASSPGGSDTQYF. Supplemented by reference TRBV11-3 and TRBJ2-3, the full variable domain reads EAGVVQSPRYKIIEKKQPVAFWCNPISGHNTLYWYLQNLGQGPELLIRYENEEAVDDSQLPKDRFSAERLKGVDSTLKIQPAELGDSAVYLCASSPGGSDTQYFGPGTRLTVL.

The CDR3 DNA reads as TGTGCCAGCAGCTTAGCAGGCCCGGGGCGGGGAGCCTACGAGCAGTACGTC. Translating it yields CASSLAGPGRGAYEQYV. V is TRBV7-8 and J is TRBJ2-7, with a weak D call TRBD2 (6 bases). There are 17 residues in the CDR3. Deletions cut 0 bases from V and 2 bases from J, with 17 bases between. The V gene's germline CDR1 is SGHVS and CDR2 FQNEAQ.

The chain links TRBV9 to TRBJ2-1, with TRBD2 as a possible D gene (6 bases). The CDR3 length is 16 residues. Germline CDR1 and CDR2: SGDLS and YYNGEE. V was clipped by 5 bases and J by 6 bases, with 21 bases between them. The CDR3 protein is CASSRTLGGFGNEQFF. The CDR3 nucleotides read TGTGCCAGCAGTCGGACCCTGGGGGGATTTGGCAATGAGCAGTTCTTC.

The rearrangement uses TRBV15 and TRBJ1-2; 7 nucleotides align to TRBD1. The V segment lost 1 base and the J segment 2 bases; nucleotides outside the gene matches: 4. The CDR3 is 15 amino acids. CDR1 and CDR2 from the germline V gene are LNHNV and YYDKDF (reference sequence). The CDR3 reads CATSRVRQGNYGYTF. The CDR3 DNA reads as TGTGCCACCAGCAGAGTTCGACAGGGAAACTATGGCTACACCTTC.

CDR3 in amino acids: CAWRGQGADGYTF. The CDR3 nucleotides are TGTGCCTGGAGGGGACAGGGGGCCGATGGCTACACCTTC. The chain is built from TRBV30 and TRBJ1-2; 12 bases map to TRBD1. This CDR3 comprises 13 residues. J gave up 6 bases and V 3 bases, and 2 bases lay outside the gene matches. Germline V gene data show CDR1 as GTSNPN and CDR2 as SVGIG (reference sequence). Full variable domain (remainder filled in from reference TRBV30 and TRBJ1-2): SQTIHQWPATLVQPVGSPLSLECTVEGTSNPNLYWYRQAAGRGLQLLFYSVGIGQISSEVPQNLSASRPQDRQFILSSKKLLLSDSGFYLCAWRGQGADGYTFGSGTRLTVV.

This chain joins TRBV28 and TRBJ2-5; D remains unclear. The CDR3 has 12 residues. In germline, CDR1 is MDHEN, CDR2 SYDVKM. The ends were cut back, 3 bases at V and 6 bases at J, with 8 bases in the middle. The CDR3: CASSLAVKTQYF. CDR3 sequence (DNA): TGTGCCAGCAGTTTGGCGGTAAAGACCCAGTACTTC.

The chain is built from TRBV6-1 and TRBJ1-4; 9 nucleotides line up with TRBD1. Trimming at V came to 7 bases and at J to 7 bases, leaving 7 bases not matched to a gene. Germline V lookup: CDR1 MNHNS, CDR2 SASEGT. The CDR3 length is 14 residues. In DNA, the CDR3 is TGTGCCAGCAAACTGACAGGGGGGACTGAAAAACTGTTTTTT. Protein: CASKLTGGTEKLFF.